The present TCR beta chain was sequenced within a study of cytomegalovirus exposure and HLA in healthy donors. Study-level information: An analysis done earlier identified 90 million to 120 million unique TCR beta sequences from about 179 million T cells. Notes on the study in general: CMV serostatus alone was available as immune exposure information. Earlier findings revealed that most TCR beta V segments proved productive either about 90% or about 30% of the time. In the analysis, some V segments, TRBV6-2 and TRBV6-3 included, were excluded as indistinguishable.

Vbeta (60) and Jbeta (13) primers were used in the PCR. Using immunoSEQ multiplex PCR, the repertoire was profiled, and TCRdb retains in-frame clones only, with some absent. The table records roughly 150,000 clones, about 80% of them present only once. The CDR3 is made up of 13 amino acids. Germline V gene data show CDR1 as SEHNR and CDR2 as FQNEAQ (reference sequence). The V and J ends lost 5 bases and 8 bases respectively, with 15 bases between them. As concerns this clone: Its target is unknown.

Material for sequencing was PBMCs. The chain has TRBV7-9 and TRBJ1-2, with D perhaps matching TRBD1 (5 bases). This TCR derives from a man aged 25-45 years in good health and CMV-seronegative. In nucleotides, the CDR3 is TGTGCCAGCAGCCCCATTACGGGGGAGGGCTACACCTTC. It is translated as CASSPITGEGYTF.